This T cell receptor beta chain is from a study of identical twins. Germline loops: CDR1 DFQATT, CDR2 SNEGSKA (reference sequence). Trimming left V 6 bases short and J 9 bases short, with 12 bases between. The CDR3 has 11 amino acids. General study results and limits: Alpha sequences that were out-of-frame and twin-shared showed an excess of low generation probability.

A note on this clonotype: What it binds is unknown.

TCRdb analysed the 5' RACE reads with MiXCR anew, one entry per CDR3 protein. The sample shows 500,000 to 650,000 distinct CDR3 sequences, 7.1% of them seen only once. This sample was also put to use in a study of yellow fever vaccine responses in identical twins.

The sequence derives from a young woman in good health. The sequenced sample consisted of PBMCs. V gene TRBV20-1 combines with J gene TRBJ2-1, with no clear D. The CDR3 loop reads CSALKRAEQFF. CDR3 DNA: TGCAGTGCCCTCAAGAGAGCTGAGCAGTTCTTC.